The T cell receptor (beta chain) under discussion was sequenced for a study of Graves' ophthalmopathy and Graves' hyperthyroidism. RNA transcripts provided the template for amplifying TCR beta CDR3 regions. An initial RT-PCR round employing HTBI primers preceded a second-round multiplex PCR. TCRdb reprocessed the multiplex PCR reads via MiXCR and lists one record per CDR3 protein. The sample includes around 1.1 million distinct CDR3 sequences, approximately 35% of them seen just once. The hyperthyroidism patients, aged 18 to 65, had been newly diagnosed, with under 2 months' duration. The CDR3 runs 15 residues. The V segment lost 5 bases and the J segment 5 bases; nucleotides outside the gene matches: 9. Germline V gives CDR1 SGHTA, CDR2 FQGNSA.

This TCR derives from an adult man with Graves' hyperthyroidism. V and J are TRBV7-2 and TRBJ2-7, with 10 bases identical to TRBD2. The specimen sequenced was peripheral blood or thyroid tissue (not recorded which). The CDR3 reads CASSPGTSVRDEQYF. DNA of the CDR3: TGTGCCAGCAGCCCAGGGACTAGCGTGAGAGACGAGCAGTACTTC.